Below, 29 T cell receptor beta chains from the same sample are listed, as sequenced in a study of beta chain features in type 1 diabetes. Expressed TCRB transcripts were sequenced, since all the RNA that had been isolated was reverse transcribed. Measured with immunoSEQ multiplex PCR; TCRdb has only the in-frame clones, and not every one. The sample lists some 350,000 clones, 9.6% occurring once. Study conclusions and caveats: Patients with Type 1 diabetes showed moderately but significantly shorter TCRB CDR3s in all four CD4+ subsets.

No antigens are known for them. The sample taken for sequencing was central memory CD4+ T cells from blood. The origin of the receptors is a man younger than 40 with type 1 diabetes.

CDR3 sequence (DNA): TGTGCCAGCAGCGGACCGGGACAGGGGGATACGCAGTATTTT. It codes for CASSGPGQGDTQYF. This sequence joins TRBV9 and TRBJ2-3; 10 positions match TRBD1. V trimming: 3 bases; J trimming: 6 bases; junction bases outside the gene matches: 4. The CDR3 consists of 14 residues. The V gene's germline CDR1 is SGDLS and CDR2 YYNGEE.

This clone was counted only a few times. The chain is built from TRBV7-3 and TRBJ2-4; D gene ambiguous. The germline CDR1 and CDR2 sequences are SGHTA and FQGTGA. CDR3 length: 13 residues. Trimming left V 2 bases short and J 5 bases short, with 7 bases between. CDR3 sequence: CASSLYSQNIQYF. The CDR3 DNA is TGTGCCAGCAGCTTATACAGCCAAAACATTCAGTACTTC.

This clone was seen many times. J is TRBJ2-7 and V is TRBV27; D not resolved. The V gene's germline CDR1 is MNHEY and CDR2 SMNVEV (reference sequence). Trimming left V 8 bases short and J 3 bases short, with 20 bases between. This CDR3 has 15 amino acids. The CDR3 nucleotides read TGTGCCAGCCGTGGTTTAGAGGCAGGCATCTACGAGCAGTACTTC. Translated: CASRGLEAGIYEQYF.

This clone occurred a few times. The gene calls are TRBV29-1 and TRBJ2-3, with TRBD1 matching 7 bases. V lost 4 bases and J lost 8; bases outside the gene matches: 3. The CDR3 runs 11 residues. Germline CDR1 and CDR2: SQVTM and ANQGSEA. The CDR3 bases are TGCAGCGTTGTGGGACAGATTACGCAGTATTTT. Its translation is CSVVGQITQYF.

This clone turned up a few times. Distinct nucleotide sequences in the sample also encode this CDR3. The V and J genes are TRBV18 and TRBJ2-7; D not certain. CDR1 is KGHSH and CDR2 is LQKENI in the germline V gene. This CDR3 has 12 residues. V lost 2 bases and J 4 bases, leaving 6 bases between the germline ends. The CDR3 is CASSPEAYEQYF. CDR3 bases: TGTGCCAGCTCACCAGAGGCGTACGAGCAGTACTTC.

The chain carries TRBV5-1 and TRBJ1-1; 7 bases align to TRBD1. The trim removed 2 bases at V and 4 bases at J, leaving 5 bases unmatched. There are 14 residues in the CDR3. The germline V gene encodes CDR1 SGHRS and CDR2 YFSETQ. The CDR3: CASSFRTGSTEAFF. CDR3 coding DNA: TGCGCCAGCAGCTTCCGGACAGGATCCACTGAAGCTTTCTTT.

This chain uses TRBV5-6 with TRBJ2-4; no clear D gene. The germline gives CDR1 SGHDT, CDR2 YYEEEE. The CDR3 consists of 12 residues. With 3 bases removed from V and 14 bases from J, the gap between germline ends came to 15 bases. CDR3 sequence: CASSYPPSAEYF. For the CDR3, the DNA is TGTGCCAGCAGCTACCCTCCGAGCGCAGAGTACTTC.

This chain joins TRBV9 and TRBJ2-2, with TRBD1 identical over 9 bases. From germline, CDR1 is SGDLS and CDR2 YYNGEE. V was pared by 2 bases and J by 5 bases, with 4 bases of the junction left unmatched. CDR3 size: 15 residues. The CDR3 sequence is CASSVTGGATGELFF. DNA for the CDR3: TGTGCCAGCAGCGTCACAGGGGGCGCAACCGGGGAGCTGTTTTTT. Full variable domain (remainder filled in from reference TRBV9 and TRBJ2-2): DSGVTQTPKHLITATGQRVTLRCSPRSGDLSVYWYQQSLDQGLQFLIQYYNGEERAKGNILERFSAQQFPDLHSELNLSSLELGDSALYFCASSVTGGATGELFFGEGSRLTVL.

This clone has just one count. This chain uses TRBV19 with TRBJ2-7; D uncertain. The V and J ends lost 6 bases and 2 bases respectively, with 11 bases between them. There are 13 residues in the CDR3. Germline-derived CDR1 and CDR2 are LNHDA and SQIVND (reference sequence). CDR3 nucleotides: TGTGCCAGTAGCCGTTCTGATACCTACGAGCAGTACTTC. Translation gives CASSRSDTYEQYF.

This clone was seen a handful of times. This rearrangement joins TRBV6-5 to TRBJ1-2; the D is unclear. The CDR3 contains 11 residues. V was pared by 6 bases and J by 7 bases, with 9 bases between. Germline V lookup: CDR1 MNHEY, CDR2 SVGAGI. CDR3 bases: TGTGCCAGCAGCCCTATGGGTGGCTACACCTTC. It is translated as CASSPMGGYTF.

V usage is TRBV5-1 and J usage is TRBJ2-7; D gene unclear. In germline, CDR1 is SGHRS, CDR2 YFSETQ. Trimming removed 0 bases at V and 1 base at J, with 8 bases between. CDR3 length equals 14 residues. This CDR3 is CASSLGLNSYEQYF. DNA of the CDR3: TGCGCCAGCAGCTTGGGACTTAATTCCTACGAGCAGTACTTC.

The chain couples TRBV4-1 to TRBJ1-5; maybe TRBD1 (5 bases). CDR1 MGHRA and CDR2 YSYEKL come from the germline V gene. The CDR3 runs to 14 residues. Trimming cost V 6 bases and J 7 bases, with 16 bases left between them. The CDR3 coding sequence is TGCGCCAGCAGTCCTCGACAGAGTTCCCAGCCCCAGCATTTT. Residues: CASSPRQSSQPQHF.

The rearrangement uses TRBV7-4 and TRBJ2-1, with D perhaps assigned TRBD1 or TRBD2 (5 bases each). CDR1 SGHVT and CDR2 SQSDAQ come from the germline V gene. Trimming took off 5 bases at V and 6 bases at J, with 11 bases between the two ends. The CDR3 totals 13 residues. The CDR3 DNA reads as TGTGCCAGCAGCCTGGGGACGACCAATGAGCAGTTCTTC. This codes for CASSLGTTNEQFF.

This clone appeared many times. The chain employs TRBV7-9 and TRBJ1-4; no clear D. Looked up from germline, CDR1 is SEHNR and CDR2 is FQNEAQ (reference sequence). Trimming removed 2 bases from V and 0 bases from J, with 10 bases in between. This CDR3 contains 16 residues. The chain's CDR3 is CASSLSTYATNEKLFF. The CDR3 DNA follows: TGTGCCAGCAGCTTATCGACTTATGCAACTAATGAAAAACTGTTTTTT.

The CDR3 bases are TGTGCCAGCAGCCAAGATTGGCAGGCGGATTACAATGAGCAGTTCTTC. Translating gives CASSQDWQADYNEQFF. V gene TRBV4-2 combines with J gene TRBJ2-1, with D unresolved. Germline V gives CDR1 LGHNA, CDR2 YNFKEQ. The germline V and J ends were trimmed by 0 bases and 4 bases, with 13 bases remaining between them. CDR3 length equals 16 residues.

There are a few counts of this clone. The V call is TRBV16, the J call TRBJ2-3, with D possibly being TRBD1 (5 bases). Germline CDR1 KGHSY, CDR2 FQNENV. The length of the CDR3 is 17 residues. The V and J ends lost 0 bases and 6 bases respectively, with 19 bases between them. The CDR3 nucleotides are TGTGCCAGCAGCCAATCTAGACAGATGCTTCGTTGGGATACGCAGTATTTT. It codes for CASSQSRQMLRWDTQYF.

The chain joins TRBV5-1 to TRBJ1-5; TRBD1 aligns across 9 bases. The trim removed 4 bases at V and 7 bases at J, leaving 6 bases unmatched. Germline CDR1 reads SGHRS; CDR2 reads YFSETQ. The CDR3 totals 14 residues. This CDR3 is CASSPRTGEQPQHF. CDR3 bases: TGCGCCAGCAGCCCGAGGACAGGGGAACAGCCCCAGCATTTT.

The genes are TRBV27 and TRBJ2-1; a weak D match, TRBD2 (5 bases). The CDR3 consists of 15 residues. In germline, CDR1 is MNHEY, CDR2 SMNVEV (reference sequence). Trimming cost V 4 bases and J 6 bases, with 16 bases left between them. CDR3 region: CASSWNLGAANEQFF. The CDR3 DNA reads as TGTGCCAGCAGTTGGAACTTAGGAGCGGCCAATGAGCAGTTCTTC.

The chain has TRBV7-9 and TRBJ1-2, with D possibly TRBD1 on 6 matching bases. Germline V gives CDR1 SEHNR, CDR2 FQNEAQ (reference sequence). Trimming cost V 5 bases and J 4 bases, with 11 bases left between them. This CDR3 has 13 amino acids. CDR3 nucleotide sequence: TGTGCCAGCAGCCCCTGGACAGCCTATGGCTACACCTTC. This encodes CASSPWTAYGYTF.

As DNA, the CDR3 is TGTGCCAGCACGGGACAGGGAACAACTAATGAAAAACTGTTTTTT. Translated, it gives CASTGQGTTNEKLFF. The J gene is TRBJ1-4, the V gene TRBV7-9, with 9 bases aligning to TRBD1. The V segment lost 7 bases and the J segment 0 bases; nucleotides outside the gene matches: 3. The length of the CDR3 is 15 residues. The germline CDR1 and CDR2 sequences are SEHNR and FQNEAQ (reference sequence).

The chain employs TRBV7-9 and TRBJ1-4; no clear D gene. Trimming stripped 1 base from V and 8 bases from J, with 11 bases between. The germline V gene has CDR1 SEHNR and CDR2 FQNEAQ (reference sequence). This CDR3 contains 14 residues. The CDR3 loop reads CASSLDPDGEKLFF. CDR3 nucleotides: TGTGCCAGCAGCTTAGATCCCGACGGGGAAAAACTGTTTTTT.

J is TRBJ2-7 and V is TRBV10-2; no clear D gene. Germline CDR1 reads WSHSY; CDR2 reads SAAADI. The CDR3 runs 14 residues. Between the trimmed V and J ends, which lost 1 base and 0 bases, there was a span of 7 bases. In nucleotides, the CDR3 is TGCGCCAGCAGTGAGTTAACGAACTCCTACGAGCAGTACTTC. Translation gives CASSELTNSYEQYF.

This clone occurred a few times. V gene TRBV18 combines with J gene TRBJ2-4; 11 nucleotides match TRBD2. V dropped 3 bases and J dropped 8; count of bases not matched to a gene: 9. Per germline, CDR1 KGHSH and CDR2 LQKENI. The CDR3 covers 16 residues. CDR3 sequence (DNA): TGTGCCAGCTCACCTTCTAGCGGGAGGCCTGGGGACATTCAGTACTTC. It specifies CASSPSSGRPGDIQYF.

This clone appeared a few times. Here the CDR3 reads CASSAERNNEQFF. The DNA of the CDR3 is TGTGCCAGCAGCGCAGAGCGGAACAATGAGCAGTTCTTC. The chain combines TRBV7-3 with TRBJ2-1, with D perhaps matching TRBD2 (5 bases). The CDR3 extends over 13 amino acids. Germline CDR1 and CDR2: SGHTA and FQGTGA. Trimming removed 5 bases at V and 5 bases at J, with 10 bases between.

This chain joins TRBV7-3 and TRBJ2-1; the D gene is possibly TRBD1 (6 bases). V was shortened by 1 base and J by 6 bases, with 7 bases between the two germline ends. CDR1 and CDR2 from the germline V gene are SGHTA and FQGTGA. The length of the CDR3 is 13 residues. The CDR3 nucleotides read TGTGCCAGCAGCTTAAGGGACATCAATGAGCAGTTCTTC. As protein: CASSLRDINEQFF.

The V gene is TRBV6-5, the J gene TRBJ1-2; D is unclear. CDR3 length: 13 residues. V was cut by 5 bases and J by 5 bases, with 12 bases left in between. Germline-derived CDR1 and CDR2 are MNHEY and SVGAGI. CDR3 sequence reads: CASSEPPGYGYTF. The CDR3 bases are TGTGCCAGCAGTGAACCTCCGGGGTATGGCTACACCTTC.

The V call is TRBV11-2, the J call TRBJ2-5; a weak D match, TRBD1 (6 bases). This CDR3 has 14 residues. The germline V gene encodes CDR1 SGHAT and CDR2 FQNNGV. Trimming shortened V by 2 bases and J by 3 bases, and 10 bases separated the two germline ends. The CDR3 DNA is TGTGCCAGCAGCTTATATAGGGACAAAGAGACCCAGTACTTC. Protein product: CASSLYRDKETQYF.

This chain joins TRBV6-5 and TRBJ2-5; D not certain. Trimming pared 0 bases from V and 2 bases from J, leaving 7 bases between. The CDR3 runs to 14 residues. Germline CDR1 MNHEY, CDR2 SVGAGI. The CDR3 spells CASSYSFQQETQYF. The CDR3 DNA reads TGTGCCAGCAGTTACTCGTTCCAACAAGAGACCCAGTACTTC.

This clone has more than one count but fewer than ten. The chain uses TRBV6-1 and TRBJ2-3; maybe TRBD2 (5 bases). CDR1 is MNHNS and CDR2 is SASEGT in the germline V gene. V dropped 3 bases and J dropped 2 bases, with 15 bases sitting between them. This CDR3 comprises 16 residues. CDR3: CASSERRTPTTDTQYF. The CDR3 DNA sequence: TGTGCCAGCAGTGAGCGGCGGACTCCGACCACAGATACGCAGTATTTT.